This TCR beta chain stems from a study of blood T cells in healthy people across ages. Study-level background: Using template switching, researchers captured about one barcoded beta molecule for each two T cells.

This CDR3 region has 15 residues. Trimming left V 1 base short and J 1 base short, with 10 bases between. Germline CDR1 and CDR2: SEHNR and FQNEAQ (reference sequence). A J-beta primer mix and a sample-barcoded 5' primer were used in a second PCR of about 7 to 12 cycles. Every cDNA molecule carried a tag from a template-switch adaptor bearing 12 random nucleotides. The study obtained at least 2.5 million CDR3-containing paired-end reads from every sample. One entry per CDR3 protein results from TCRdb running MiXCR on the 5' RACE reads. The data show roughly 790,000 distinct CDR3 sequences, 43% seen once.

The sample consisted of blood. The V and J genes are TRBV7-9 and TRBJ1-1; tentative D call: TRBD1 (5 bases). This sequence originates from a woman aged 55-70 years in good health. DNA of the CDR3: TGTGCCAGCAGCTTAGTCCGGGGGGAGAACACTGAAGCTTTCTTT. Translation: CASSLVRGENTEAFF.